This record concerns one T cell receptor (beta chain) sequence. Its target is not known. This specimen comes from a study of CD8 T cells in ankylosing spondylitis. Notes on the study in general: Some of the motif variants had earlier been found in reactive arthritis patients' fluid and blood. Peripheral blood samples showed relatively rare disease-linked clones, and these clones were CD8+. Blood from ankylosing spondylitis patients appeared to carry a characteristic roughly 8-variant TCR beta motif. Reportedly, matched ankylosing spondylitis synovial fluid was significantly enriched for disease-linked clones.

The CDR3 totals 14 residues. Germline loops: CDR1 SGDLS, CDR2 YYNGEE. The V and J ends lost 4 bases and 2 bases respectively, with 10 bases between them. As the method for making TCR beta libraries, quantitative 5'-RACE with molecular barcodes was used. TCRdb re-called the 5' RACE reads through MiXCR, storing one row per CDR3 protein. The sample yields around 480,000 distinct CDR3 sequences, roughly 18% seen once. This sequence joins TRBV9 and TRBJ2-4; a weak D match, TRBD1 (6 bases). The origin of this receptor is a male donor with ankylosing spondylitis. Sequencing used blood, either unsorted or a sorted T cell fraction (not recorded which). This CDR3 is CASSTTGTKNIQYF. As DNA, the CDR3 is TGTGCCAGCAGCACCACAGGGACCAAAAACATTCAGTACTTC.